Given below is one T cell receptor (beta chain) in context. Trimming removed 4 bases from V and 4 bases from J, with 14 bases in between. Germline-derived CDR1 and CDR2 are MNHEY and SMNVEV (reference sequence). The CDR3 runs to 15 residues. Everyone who took part was about 18 to 89 years old, and they came from about two dozen US areas. The data derive from a study of blood T cell repertoires in COVID-19. On the study more broadly: Material from acute and convalescent COVID-19 was sourced from the United States, Italy and Spain.

Per the authors' pipeline: Amplification of reference gene primers was used by the study to estimate nucleated cell counts. Some clones are missing from TCRdb's copy, which holds only in-frame ones; the method was immunoSEQ multiplex PCR. Clone size and the V and J calls come from that table; the DNA yielded D and trimming. Of a few hundred thousand clones in the sample, approximately 85% were seen once. J is TRBJ2-1 and V is TRBV27; D possibly corresponds to TRBD2 (6 bases). The sample consisted of PBMCs or T cells enriched from blood (not recorded which). This TCR was recovered from a man in his thirties or forties who had recovered from COVID-19. The CDR3 sequence: CASSWRVGVYNEQFF. The CDR3 nucleotides are TGTGCCAGCAGTTGGAGGGTTGGGGTTTACAATGAGCAGTTCTTC.